What follows are 27 T cell receptor beta chains derived from one specimen sequenced in a study of cytomegalovirus exposure and HLA in healthy donors. Amplification used 60 Vbeta primers and 13 Jbeta primers. Profiling relied on immunoSEQ multiplex PCR, and the TCRdb table lists in-frame clones only, not all of them. This sample carries about 48,000 clones, with approximately 1.1% going to the ten biggest clones. Material for sequencing was PBMCs. These receptors were obtained from a middle-aged woman in good health and CMV-seronegative.

This sequence joins TRBV29-1 and TRBJ2-7; 11 positions agree with TRBD2. CDR1 SQVTM and CDR2 ANQGSEA come from the germline V gene. This CDR3 has 20 residues. Germline trimming cut 4 bases from V and 0 bases from J; bases unmatched to any gene: 20. DNA of the CDR3: TGCAGCGTTGGACTATATCGGTTTCCTAGCGGGAGGACCTACTCCTACGAGCAGTACTTC. This gives the protein CSVGLYRFPSGRTYSYEQYF.

J is TRBJ1-4 and V is TRBV4-3, with a possible D match to TRBD1 (5 bases). V lost 0 bases and J 10 bases, leaving 15 bases between the germline ends. The germline gives CDR1 LGHNA, CDR2 YSLEER. The CDR3 runs to 15 residues. CDR3 sequence reads: CASSQDHRGGVKLFF. DNA of the CDR3: TGCGCCAGCAGCCAAGATCACCGGGGGGGAGTAAAACTGTTTTTT.

This chain uses TRBV4-1 with TRBJ2-7, with a possible D match to TRBD1 (6 bases). Between the trimmed V and J ends, which lost 2 bases and 3 bases, there was a span of 14 bases. The CDR3 is made up of 15 amino acids. Germline CDR1 and CDR2: MGHRA and YSYEKL. The CDR3 loop is CASSQRQAASYEQYF. The CDR3 DNA sequence: TGCGCCAGCAGCCAAAGACAGGCTGCTAGCTACGAGCAGTACTTC.

V usage is TRBV9 and J usage is TRBJ2-7; 13 positions match TRBD2. The CDR3 sequence is 16 residues long. Trimming at V came to 0 bases and at J to 7 bases, leaving 7 bases not matched to a gene. The germline CDR1 and CDR2 sequences are SGDLS and YYNGEE. The CDR3 loop reads CASSVAGLAGVEEQYF. The CDR3 nucleotides read TGTGCCAGCAGCGTAGCAGGACTAGCGGGAGTAGAAGAGCAGTACTTC.

The chain is built from TRBV5-1 and TRBJ2-7; TRBD1 matches 8 bases. The V gene's germline CDR1 is SGHRS and CDR2 YFSETQ. Trimming removed 4 bases from V and 5 bases from J; junction bases left unmatched: 8. The CDR3 sequence is 14 residues long. This CDR3 reads CASSHGQGWNEQYF. CDR3 in DNA: TGCGCCAGCAGCCACGGACAGGGTTGGAACGAGCAGTACTTC.

The chain carries TRBV5-1 and TRBJ2-1, with 9 bases that match TRBD1. V lost 0 bases, J lost 2 bases, and 3 bases stayed unmatched. The CDR3 covers 16 residues. Looked up from germline, CDR1 is SGHRS and CDR2 is YFSETQ. The CDR3 sequence: CASSLGQGGPYNEQFF. Here the CDR3 DNA reads TGCGCCAGCAGCTTGGGACAGGGGGGTCCCTACAATGAGCAGTTCTTC.

The V call is TRBV5-1, the J call TRBJ1-1, with D possibly being TRBD1 (5 bases). Trimming cost V 2 bases and J 4 bases, with 12 bases left between them. There are 14 residues in the CDR3. The germline gives CDR1 SGHRS, CDR2 YFSETQ. CDR3 DNA: TGCGCCAGCAGCTTTGGGAGGGGAACCACTGAAGCTTTCTTT. It translates to CASSFGRGTTEAFF.

The chain combines TRBV29-1 with TRBJ2-2; 14 positions agree with TRBD2. The V gene's germline CDR1 is SQVTM and CDR2 ANQGSEA. CDR3 length equals 15 residues. Unmatched junction bases numbered 4, after V lost 7 bases and J lost 3 bases. CDR3 region: CSAPGLAGDTGELFF. Here the CDR3 DNA reads TGCAGCGCCCCGGGACTAGCGGGAGACACCGGGGAGCTGTTTTTT.

The gene calls are TRBV15 and TRBJ2-7; the D gene is possibly TRBD1 (5 bases). CDR1 and CDR2 (germline): LNHNV, YYDKDF (reference sequence). The CDR3 length is 13 residues. V lost 5 bases and J lost 12, with 20 bases in between. CDR3 bases: TGTGCCACCAGCCCAAACGCCGGTCAGGACACGTACTTC. Its protein product is CATSPNAGQDTYF.

The chain carries TRBV7-9 and TRBJ2-3, with a tentative D call TRBD1 (5 bases). V was clipped by 1 base and J by 8 bases, with 7 bases between them. Germline assignment: CDR1 SEHNR and CDR2 FQNEAQ (reference sequence). This CDR3 region has 12 residues. CDR3 DNA sequence: TGTGCCAGCAGCTTAGATCAGGGTACGCAGTATTTT. It is translated as CASSLDQGTQYF.

The V call is TRBV25-1, the J call TRBJ2-3; D is possibly TRBD2 (5 bases). V lost 1 base and J 2 bases, leaving 10 bases between the germline ends. Germline-derived CDR1 and CDR2 are MGHDK and SYGVNS. This CDR3 has 15 amino acids. The CDR3 loop reads CASSEWKDSTDTQYF. The CDR3 DNA sequence: TGTGCCAGCAGTGAATGGAAGGACTCCACAGATACGCAGTATTTT.

The chain uses TRBV28 and TRBJ1-2; D may be TRBD1 (5 bases). The V gene lost 4 bases and the J gene lost 0 bases, with 12 bases spanning the gap. The CDR3 is 15 amino acids. Germline loops: CDR1 MDHEN, CDR2 SYDVKM. DNA of the CDR3: TGTGCCAGCAGTTCCCCCCCGACAGCTAACTATGGCTACACCTTC. Its translation is CASSSPPTANYGYTF.

The chain joins TRBV27 to TRBJ2-1; D perhaps matches TRBD2 (5 bases). The CDR3 is 15 residues long. Looked up from germline, CDR1 is MNHEY and CDR2 is SMNVEV (reference sequence). V lost 5 bases and J lost 1, with 12 bases in between. The CDR3 reads CASSIPSRSYNEQFF. The CDR3 nucleotides are TGTGCCAGCAGTATCCCTAGCAGGTCCTACAATGAGCAGTTCTTC.

The CDR3 sequence is CSTSRGTAYEQYF. DNA for the CDR3: TGCAGCACTTCCCGGGGGACCGCCTACGAGCAGTACTTC. The chain uses TRBV29-1 and TRBJ2-7; TRBD2 might be the D (6 bases). V was trimmed by 8 bases and J by 2 bases, leaving 16 bases between them. Germline assignment: CDR1 SQVTM and CDR2 ANQGSEA. The CDR3 consists of 13 residues.

The chain couples TRBV9 to TRBJ1-4; perhaps TRBD1 as D (6 bases). The V end was cut by 3 bases, the J end by 4 bases, with 13 bases between. The CDR3 has 15 amino acids. Germline assignment: CDR1 SGDLS and CDR2 YYNGEE. The CDR3 region is CASSAGTKNNEKLFF. CDR3 bases: TGTGCCAGCAGCGCCGGGACAAAAAATAATGAAAAACTGTTTTTT.

The chain employs TRBV6-5 and TRBJ2-7; a possible D gene is TRBD1 (6 bases). CDR3 length equals 13 residues. Trimming left V 5 bases short and J 2 bases short, with 10 bases between. CDR1 is MNHEY, CDR2 SVGAGI, per germline. CDR3 bases: TGTGCCAGCAGTAGGACAGATACCTACGAGCAGTACTTC. It is translated as CASSRTDTYEQYF.

The gene calls are TRBV7-2 and TRBJ1-3; D is unresolved. The CDR3 sequence is 16 residues long. The germline CDR1 and CDR2 sequences are SGHTA and FQGNSA. V was clipped by 0 bases and J by 4 bases, with 13 bases between them. The chain's CDR3 is CASSLASAATGNTIYF. The CDR3, as DNA: TGTGCCAGCAGCTTAGCGAGCGCAGCCACAGGAAACACCATATATTTT.

CDR3 region: CASSAGTGQFNEQYF. DNA for the CDR3: TGTGCCAGCAGCGCCGGGACCGGACAGTTTAACGAGCAGTACTTC. The V gene is TRBV9, the J gene TRBJ2-7, with D possibly matching TRBD1 (6 bases). CDR1 is SGDLS, CDR2 YYNGEE, per germline. This CDR3 spans 15 amino acids. Trimming took off 3 bases at V and 5 bases at J, with 18 bases between the two ends.

The chain links TRBV28 to TRBJ1-5, with D uncertain. From germline, CDR1 is MDHEN and CDR2 SYDVKM. V was clipped by 2 bases and J by 7 bases, with 6 bases between them. The CDR3 has 12 residues. In DNA, the CDR3 is TGTGCCAGCAGTTTAATGGGCCAGCCCCAGCATTTT. This gives the protein CASSLMGQPQHF.

This chain joins TRBV4-1 and TRBJ1-1; D gene ambiguous. The CDR3 is 14 amino acids. Germline V CDR1 and CDR2: MGHRA, YSYEKL. Trimming removed 1 base at V and 1 base at J, with 7 bases between. CDR3 in amino acids: CASSQGYRNTEAFF. The CDR3 bases are TGCGCCAGCAGCCAAGGGTACAGGAACACTGAAGCTTTCTTT.

The chain employs TRBV6-5 and TRBJ1-2; TRBD1 aligns across 9 bases. Germline loops: CDR1 MNHEY, CDR2 SVGAGI. The CDR3 covers 13 residues. The ends lost 6 bases at V and 7 bases at J; junction bases unmatched: 6. As DNA, the CDR3 is TGTGCCAGCAGGCCCTCGACAGGGGGTGGCTACACCTTC. Residues: CASRPSTGGGYTF.

The J gene is TRBJ2-7, the V gene TRBV27, with 8 positions matching TRBD1. The V segment lost 6 bases and the J segment 3 bases; nucleotides outside the gene matches: 7. Germline V gene lookup returns CDR1 MNHEY and CDR2 SMNVEV (reference sequence). CDR3 length equals 14 residues. In DNA, the CDR3 is TGTGCCAGCAGCGCCTCGACAGGGGACTACGAGCAGTACTTC. Translation: CASSASTGDYEQYF.

The gene calls are TRBV2 and TRBJ1-4, with unresolved D. Germline V CDR1 and CDR2: SNHLY, FYNNEI. V lost 6 bases and J 5 bases, leaving 19 bases between the germline ends. The CDR3 loop spans 16 amino acids. The CDR3 nucleotides are TGTGCCAGCAGGGCTCCCTCTCGAGGGCCCAATGAAAAACTGTTTTTT. Translation gives CASRAPSRGPNEKLFF.

The chain combines TRBV27 with TRBJ1-1; maybe TRBD1 (5 bases). The germline V gene has CDR1 MNHEY and CDR2 SMNVEV (reference sequence). V lost 2 bases to trimming and J lost 4 bases, with 8 bases between them. The CDR3 is 13 amino acids. The CDR3 region has the DNA TGTGCCAGCAGTTTACTGGGGGGCACTGAAGCTTTCTTT. This codes for CASSLLGGTEAFF.

This rearrangement joins TRBV6-5 to TRBJ2-1, with 7 bases matching TRBD2. The germline CDR1 and CDR2 sequences are MNHEY and SVGAGI. J lost 4 bases, V lost 4 bases, and 7 bases had no gene match. The CDR3 consists of 15 residues. CDR3 sequence (DNA): TGTGCCAGCAGTTCTAGCGGAGGGGCGTACAATGAGCAGTTCTTC. Residues: CASSSSGGAYNEQFF.

This chain joins TRBV19 and TRBJ2-3, with D possibly being TRBD1 (5 bases). The CDR3 covers 14 residues. The germline V and J ends were trimmed by 1 base and 1 base, with 6 bases remaining between them. The germline gives CDR1 LNHDA, CDR2 SQIVND (reference sequence). As DNA, the CDR3 is TGTGCCAGTAGTATAGTCAGGGGCACAGATACGCAGTATTTT. Amino acid sequence: CASSIVRGTDTQYF.

The gene calls are TRBV5-4 and TRBJ2-1; 9 bases are a match to TRBD1. Germline V CDR1 and CDR2: SGHNT, YYREEE (reference sequence). The CDR3 is 16 amino acids. The V and J ends lost 0 bases and 5 bases, in that order; junction bases with no gene match: 6. The CDR3 nucleotides are TGTGCCAGCAGCTTGGGGGGACAGGGAGGCCACAATGAGCAGTTCTTC. Encoded protein: CASSLGGQGGHNEQFF.